The following is a T cell receptor beta chain sequence with its context. The antigen it binds to is not known. Base quality data are lacking; no much larger clone is found one base away. The source of the sample is a study of post-analysis software for immune sequencing data (dated by TCRdb to between 2014 and 2017). About the full investigation: Relapsing-remitting, secondary progressive and progressive-relapsing multiple sclerosis were recorded as disease courses, and subtype annotation was lacking for some patients. The multiple sclerosis patient repertoires were compared with more than 10 previously published healthy control repertoires from donors aged roughly 6 to 25 years. A subset of samples was prepared in parallel using single-end sample barcoding, then pooled and co-amplified after Illumina adapter ligation.

General findings and caveats noted by the study authors: Significantly higher frequencies in patients than in controls were found for about five TRBV segments, including TRBV5-6, TRBV5-1 and TRBV20-1. Multiple sclerosis patients had significantly lower normalized Chao1 diversity than controls, a result that suggests substantial peripheral T-cell clonal expansion. Direct clustering with F measure showed strong co-clustering of samples prepared in the same batch, prompting a batch-effect correction. The control group was slightly older than the multiple sclerosis patient group.

The CDR3 spans 15 residues, from the cysteine through the phenylalanine. Kept here is only the CDR3 DNA, which spans 45 bases and is read in frame from base 1. V is pared back by 8 bases and J by 1 base, with 15 bases lying between the germline termini. To demonstrate the VDJtools post-analysis software, TCR beta repertoires were profiled from the peripheral blood of 10 to 15 young patients with multiple sclerosis. The multiple sclerosis patients were children and adolescents between roughly 6 and 17 years of age. Library preparation used PCR. Sequencer: Illumina HiSeq 2500. To reduce PCR and sequencing biases, unique molecular identifiers were built into the TCR beta cDNA libraries. Every 1 to 10 million input T cells yielded roughly 500,000 cDNA molecules, meaning each molecule approximated one T cell. The patient libraries were prepared and sequenced using the same protocol as the earlier healthy control dataset. Within a given batch, samples were prepared together, multiplexed and sequenced on the same HiSeq lane. The authors' pipeline ran thus. Raw barcoded reads were processed with MIGEC, and single-read molecular identifier groups were discarded before consensus assembly and CDR3 extraction. Clonotype tables were post-analysed with VDJtools, and diversity was normalized by down-sampling all datasets to the smallest sample size. To correct batch-related cross-sample contamination, repertoire overlap clustering matched CDR3 amino acid sequences but not nucleotide sequences. TCRdb passed the public sequencing reads through fastp at Q25 and MiXCR, retaining productive beta sequences. Every CDR3 protein is listed once, alongside the most common genes and DNA of its rows. V and J calls and clone size were set by TCRdb, not the authors. For this sample the table gives hundreds of thousands of distinct CDR3 sequences, of which about 27% were detected only once. The leading ten clones occupy roughly 0.57% of the sample.

The sample was blood. This chain joins TRBV12-3 or TRBV12-4 to TRBJ1-5, and the D gene may be TRBD1, 5 bases matching. This clonotype was sampled from a girl aged 10-17 years with multiple sclerosis. The base sequence is TGTGCCAGCTCCCCGGGACTGATAAGCAATCAGCCCCAGCATTTT. Its translation is CASSPGLISNQPQHF.